This record covers a single T cell receptor (beta chain). It lacks a known antigen. No base qualities exist here, and no much larger clone lies one base off it. Based on the germline V gene, the CDR1 and CDR2 sequences are LGHNA and YSLEER. The CDR3 contains 16 residues, cysteine and phenylalanine counted. Here the CDR3 DNA is all that survives: 48 bases in frame from base 1. V is pruned by 1 base and J by 5 bases, leaving 6 bases of the junction without a gene match. The library was prepared using 5' RACE. A second about 7 to 12 cycle PCR used a sample-barcoded 5' primer and a J-beta primer mix. A template-switch 5' adaptor carrying 12 random nucleotides introduced a unique molecular identifier onto each TCR beta cDNA molecule. At least 2.5 million CDR3-containing paired-end reads were obtained from each sample. The Mint cDNA synthesis kit, primed by a TRBC-specific oligonucleotide, was used to synthesize first-strand cDNA from all RNA. After uracil-DNA glycosylase treatment, a first 18-cycle PCR used universal primers M1SS and BC2_uni_R on all cDNA. Processing in the source paper ran as follows. Each sample was normalized by randomly selecting 1 million high-quality reads, each carrying a distinct molecular identifier. Reads sharing molecular identifiers were discarded rather than binned into consensus sequences. MiTCR, run with a Q25 quality threshold and the strictest error-elimination algorithm, handled CDR3 identification, clonotype clustering and error correction. A nonparametric unseen species model with Euler transformation was used to estimate lower-bound total TCR beta diversity. The public reads were quality trimmed at Q25 with fastp and then assembled into clones with MiXCR by TCRdb, keeping productive beta chains. Rows are unified per CDR3 protein, each entry keeping the most common DNA and genes. The V and J calls were determined by TCRdb, not by the authors. The sample table holds around 1,800,000 distinct CDR3 sequences, of which roughly two fifths were seen once. Under 25% of the sample comes from the top ten.

This sample is part of a study of blood T cells in healthy people across ages (dated by TCRdb to the mid-2010s). Some background on the complete study: In model experiments, roughly one uniquely barcoded TCR beta cDNA molecule per two T cells was captured by template switching. To track age-related changes in TCR beta repertoire diversity, the study relied on deep sequencing normalized with unique cDNA molecular identifiers. The donors were divided into four age groups: young (average around 15 years), middle-aged (under 40), aged (62) and long-lived (82). Donors of different ages were randomly distributed across sequencing lanes to avoid experimental bias. Two additional independent replicas of 1 million unique cDNA reads from the same blood draw were analyzed for two donors (one aged 18 to 30 and one aged 80 or older).

The study at large found these results: Bulk unsorted PBMC profiling prevented conclusive comparison of naive and antigen-experienced compartments. Observed TCR beta diversity per million T cells fell roughly linearly with age, and a significant reduction was already apparent by age around 40. The percentage of naive T cells measured by flow cytometry correlated strongly with observed TCR beta diversity. Estimates of total diversity based on one million sequenced T cells were considered lower bounds and underestimates. Compared with the aged group, more naive CD4+ T cells, fewer expanded clones and increased TCR diversity were shown by the long-lived group, suggesting age selection. Donor CMV infection status was unknown, potentially confounding age-related changes in expanded clonotypes.

The donors were 40 or so Caucasian individuals from Russia, aged roughly 6 to 90 years, who were systemically healthy. Each donor gave ten milliliters of peripheral blood, drawn into EDTA-treated Vacutainer tubes. Ficoll-Paque density-gradient centrifugation was used to isolate PBMCs, with at least 7 million per sample. Trizol reagent was used to extract total RNA from PBMCs, with at least 5.5 micrograms per sample. For every donor, an aliquot of PBMCs went through flow cytometry to measure the percentages of naive CD45RAhigh/CD27high T cells. The source of this sequence is a human donor in good health. The source material was blood. The chain is assembled from TRBV4-3 and TRBJ2-2; TRBD1 matches 8 bases in the middle. The nucleotide sequence reads as follows: TGCGCCAGCAGCCAAGTTCCAGGGGGCGAAACCGGGGAGCTGTTTTTT. It encodes CASSQVPGGETGELFF.